This T cell receptor (beta chain) emerged from a study of blood T cells in healthy people across ages. Broader study findings: Older individuals had lower TCR beta diversity per million T cells (the decline was roughly linear). There was no known CMV status for donors, so expanded clonotype changes were possibly confounded.

Extracted total RNA amounted to at least 5.5 micrograms for each sample. A second roughly 6 to 12 cycle PCR used barcoded and J-beta primers. MiXCR was run by TCRdb on the 5' RACE reads, yielding one entry per CDR3 protein. The sample shows some 640,000 distinct CDR3 sequences, less than 35% of them seen only once. This clonotype was recorded many times. Its antigen is unidentified. The CDR3 has 15 amino acids. CDR1 and CDR2 from the germline V gene are ENHRY and SYGVKD. V shed 5 bases, J shed 0 bases, and the junction held 3 bases outside the gene matches. The chain employs TRBV10-3 and TRBJ2-1, with 8 nucleotides matching TRBD1. The sequencing sample was made of blood. This sequence was found in an elderly woman in good health. CDR3 sequence reads: CAISWGQDSYNEQFF. The CDR3 nucleotides are TGTGCCATCAGTTGGGGACAGGACTCCTACAATGAGCAGTTCTTC.